The clone carrying this TCR beta chain was picked up many times. Antigen: not known. The data derive from a study of T cells after posttransplantation cyclophosphamide. Assay: immunoSEQ multiplex PCR; the TCRdb copy retains only in-frame clones and omits some. Reported are tens of thousands of clones, none seen only once; the ten largest carry 2.7%. Peripheral blood was collected from the related graft donor on the marrow donation day. Germline CDR1 and CDR2: MNHNS and SASEGT. This CDR3 region has 15 residues. V was clipped by 7 bases and J by 2 bases; unmatched bases: 6. Study observations and caveats: TRB clonality was highly associated with recipient CMV seropositivity and reactivation. Tissue-infiltrating T cells from skin or gut overlapped little with blood T cells. Later post-transplant blood repertoires were often dominated by donor CD8+ memory clones.

The specimen was PBMCs. The chain joins TRBV6-1 to TRBJ2-3, with TRBD1 identical over 10 bases. This clonotype originated in a woman aged 60-75 years in good health, CMV-negative, and a related stem cell transplant donor. The CDR3 spells CASTDRGHSTDTQYF. DNA for the CDR3: TGTGCCAGCACCGACAGGGGGCATTCCACAGATACGCAGTATTTT.